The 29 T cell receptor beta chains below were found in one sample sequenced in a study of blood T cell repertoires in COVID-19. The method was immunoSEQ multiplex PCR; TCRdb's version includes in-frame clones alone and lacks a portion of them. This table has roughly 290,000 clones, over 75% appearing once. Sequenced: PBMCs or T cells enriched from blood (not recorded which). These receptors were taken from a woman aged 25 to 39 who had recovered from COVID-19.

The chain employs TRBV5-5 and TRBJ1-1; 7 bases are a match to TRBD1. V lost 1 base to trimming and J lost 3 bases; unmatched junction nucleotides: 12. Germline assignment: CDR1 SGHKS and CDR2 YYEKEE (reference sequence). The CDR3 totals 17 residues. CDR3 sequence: CASSLRLMRQGDTEAFF. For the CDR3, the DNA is TGTGCCAGCAGCTTGAGGTTAATGCGGCAGGGGGACACTGAAGCTTTCTTT.

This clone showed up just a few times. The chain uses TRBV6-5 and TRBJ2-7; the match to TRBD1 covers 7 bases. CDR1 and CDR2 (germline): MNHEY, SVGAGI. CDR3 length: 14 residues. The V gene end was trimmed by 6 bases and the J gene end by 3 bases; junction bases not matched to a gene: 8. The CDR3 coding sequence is TGTGCCAGCAGGGCGATCGGGACAGTCTACGAGCAGTACTTC. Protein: CASRAIGTVYEQYF.

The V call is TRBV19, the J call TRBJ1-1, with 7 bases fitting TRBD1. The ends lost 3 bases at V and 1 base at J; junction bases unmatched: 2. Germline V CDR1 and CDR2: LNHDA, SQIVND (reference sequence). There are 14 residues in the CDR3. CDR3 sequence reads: CASSIDRANTEAFF. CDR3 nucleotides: TGTGCCAGTAGTATTGACAGGGCGAACACTGAAGCTTTCTTT.

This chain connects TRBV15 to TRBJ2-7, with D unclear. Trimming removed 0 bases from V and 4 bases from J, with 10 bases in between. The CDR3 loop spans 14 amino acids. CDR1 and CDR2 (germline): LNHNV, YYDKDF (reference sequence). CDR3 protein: CATSRDSIAYEQYF. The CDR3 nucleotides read TGTGCCACCAGCAGAGATTCAATAGCTTACGAGCAGTACTTC.

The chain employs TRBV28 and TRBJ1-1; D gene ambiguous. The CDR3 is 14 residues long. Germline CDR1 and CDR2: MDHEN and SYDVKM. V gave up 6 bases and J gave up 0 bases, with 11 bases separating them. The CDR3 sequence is CASSLPAVNTEAFF. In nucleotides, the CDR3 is TGTGCCAGCAGCCTGCCGGCGGTGAACACTGAAGCTTTCTTT.

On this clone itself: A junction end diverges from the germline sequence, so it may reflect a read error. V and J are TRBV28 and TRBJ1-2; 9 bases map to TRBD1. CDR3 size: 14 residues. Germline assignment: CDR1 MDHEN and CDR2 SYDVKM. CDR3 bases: TGTGCCAGCAGTCTCGACAGGGGGATCTATGGCCACACCTTC. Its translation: CASSLDRGIYGHTF.

The CDR3 nucleotides are TGTGCCAGCAGTTTTGCGGGAGGAGTACCCCAGAACATTCAGTACTTC. This translates into CASSFAGGVPQNIQYF. The V and J genes are TRBV28 and TRBJ2-4; 8 positions agree with TRBD2. The CDR3 consists of 16 residues. Unmatched junction bases numbered 11, after V lost 3 bases and J lost 7 bases. Germline CDR1 reads MDHEN; CDR2 reads SYDVKM. Looking up the rest from reference TRBV28 and TRBJ2-4 gives the full variable domain: DVKVTQSSRYLVKRTGEKVFLECVQDMDHENMFWYRQDPGLGLRLIYFSYDVKMKEKGDIPEGYSVSREKKERFSLILESASTNQTSMYLCASSFAGGVPQNIQYFGAGTRLSVL.

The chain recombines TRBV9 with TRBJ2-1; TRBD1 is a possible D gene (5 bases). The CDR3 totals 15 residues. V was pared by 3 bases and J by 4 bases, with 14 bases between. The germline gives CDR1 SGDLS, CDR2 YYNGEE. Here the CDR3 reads CASSATDKRYNEQFF. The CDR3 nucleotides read TGTGCCAGCAGCGCGACGGACAAGAGATACAATGAGCAGTTCTTC.

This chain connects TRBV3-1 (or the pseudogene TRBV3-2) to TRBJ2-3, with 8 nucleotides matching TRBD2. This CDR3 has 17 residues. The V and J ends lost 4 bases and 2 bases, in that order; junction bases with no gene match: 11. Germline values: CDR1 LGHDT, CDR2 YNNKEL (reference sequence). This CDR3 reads CASSRPGLGGLTDTQYF. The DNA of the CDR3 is TGTGCCAGCAGCCGACCGGGACTAGGAGGTCTCACAGATACGCAGTATTTT.

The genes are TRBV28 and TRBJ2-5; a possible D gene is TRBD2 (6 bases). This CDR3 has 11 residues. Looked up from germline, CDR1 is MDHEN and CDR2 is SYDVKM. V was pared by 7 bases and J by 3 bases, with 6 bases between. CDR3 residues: CASTGEETQYF. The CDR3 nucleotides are TGTGCCAGCACGGGAGAAGAGACCCAGTACTTC.

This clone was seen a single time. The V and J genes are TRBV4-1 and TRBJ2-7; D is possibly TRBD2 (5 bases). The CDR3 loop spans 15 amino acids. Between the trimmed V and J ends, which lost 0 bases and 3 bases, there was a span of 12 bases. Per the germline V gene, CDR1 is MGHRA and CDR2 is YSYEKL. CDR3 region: CASSQEPSLLYEQYF. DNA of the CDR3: TGCGCCAGCAGCCAAGAGCCTAGCTTACTCTACGAGCAGTACTTC.

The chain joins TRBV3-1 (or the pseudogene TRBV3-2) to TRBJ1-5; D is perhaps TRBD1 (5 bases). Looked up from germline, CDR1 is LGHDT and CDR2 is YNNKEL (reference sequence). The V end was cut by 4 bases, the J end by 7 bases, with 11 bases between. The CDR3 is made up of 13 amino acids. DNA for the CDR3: TGTGCCAGCAGCCGACAGTTTGGCCAGCCCCAGCATTTT. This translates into CASSRQFGQPQHF.

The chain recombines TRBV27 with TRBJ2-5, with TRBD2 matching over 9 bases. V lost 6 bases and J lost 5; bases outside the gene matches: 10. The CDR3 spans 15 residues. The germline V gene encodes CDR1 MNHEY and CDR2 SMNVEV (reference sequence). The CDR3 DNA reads TGTGCCAGCAGCCCCAACGCAGCGGGAGGTGAGACCCAGTACTTC. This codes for CASSPNAAGGETQYF.

Written as DNA, the CDR3 is TGTGCCACCCTGGCAGGGGGAGGTGAAAAACTGTTTTTT. Its protein is CATLAGGGEKLFF. V usage is TRBV6-5 and J usage is TRBJ1-4; TRBD1 matches at 7 bases. Germline CDR1 and CDR2: MNHEY and SVGAGI. Losses at the gene ends were 10 bases for V and 7 bases for J; bases not matched to a gene: 9. This CDR3 has 13 amino acids.

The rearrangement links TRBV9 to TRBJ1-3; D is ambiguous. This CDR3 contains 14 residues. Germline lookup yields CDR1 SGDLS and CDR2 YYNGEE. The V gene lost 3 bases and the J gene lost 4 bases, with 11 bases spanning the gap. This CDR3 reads CASSAGQAGNTIYF. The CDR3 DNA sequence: TGTGCCAGCAGCGCCGGCCAGGCGGGAAACACCATATATTTT.

CDR3 region: CASSYSSGGNQPQHF. CDR3 in DNA: TGTGCCAGCAGTTACTCGTCAGGGGGCAATCAGCCCCAGCATTTT. This chain connects TRBV6-5 to TRBJ1-5; D may be TRBD1 (6 bases). The CDR3 length is 15 residues. Germline CDR1 reads MNHEY; CDR2 reads SVGAGI. V gave up 0 bases and J gave up 2 bases, with 8 bases separating them.

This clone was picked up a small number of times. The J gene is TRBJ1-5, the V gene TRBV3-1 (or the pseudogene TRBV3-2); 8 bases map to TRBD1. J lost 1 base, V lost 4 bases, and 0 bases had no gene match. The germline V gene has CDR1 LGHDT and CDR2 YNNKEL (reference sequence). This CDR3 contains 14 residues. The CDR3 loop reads CASSRQGSNQPQHF. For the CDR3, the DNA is TGTGCCAGCAGCCGACAGGGGAGCAATCAGCCCCAGCATTTT.

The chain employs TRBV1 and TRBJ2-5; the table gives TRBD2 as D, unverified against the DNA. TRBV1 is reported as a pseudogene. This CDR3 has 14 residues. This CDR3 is CTSSQDIGGETQYF. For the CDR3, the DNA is TGCACCAGCAGCCAAGATATCGGCGGAGAGACCCAGTACTTC.

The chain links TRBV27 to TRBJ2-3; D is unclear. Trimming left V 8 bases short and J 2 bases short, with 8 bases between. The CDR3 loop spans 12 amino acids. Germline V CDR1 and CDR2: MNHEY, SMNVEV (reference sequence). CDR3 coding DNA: TGTGCCAGCGGGCGCGTCACAGATACGCAGTATTTT. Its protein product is CASGRVTDTQYF.

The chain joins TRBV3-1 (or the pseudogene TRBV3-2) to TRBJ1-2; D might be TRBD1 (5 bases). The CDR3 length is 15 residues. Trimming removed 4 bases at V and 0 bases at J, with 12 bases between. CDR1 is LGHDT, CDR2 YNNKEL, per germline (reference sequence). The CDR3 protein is CASSPGGGTNYGYTF. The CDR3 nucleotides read TGTGCCAGCAGCCCCGGCGGGGGGACTAACTATGGCTACACCTTC.

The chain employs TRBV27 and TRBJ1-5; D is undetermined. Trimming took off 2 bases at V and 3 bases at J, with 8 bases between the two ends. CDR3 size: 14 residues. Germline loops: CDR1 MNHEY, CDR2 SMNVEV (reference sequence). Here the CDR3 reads CASSLEGYNQPQHF. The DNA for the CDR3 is TGTGCCAGCAGTTTAGAGGGATACAATCAGCCCCAGCATTTT.

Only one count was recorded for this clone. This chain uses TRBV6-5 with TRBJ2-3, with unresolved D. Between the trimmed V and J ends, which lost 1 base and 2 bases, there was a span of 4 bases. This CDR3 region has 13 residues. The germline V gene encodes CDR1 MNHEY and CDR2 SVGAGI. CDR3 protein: CASSYFNTDTQYF. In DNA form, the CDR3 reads TGTGCCAGCAGTTACTTTAACACAGATACGCAGTATTTT.

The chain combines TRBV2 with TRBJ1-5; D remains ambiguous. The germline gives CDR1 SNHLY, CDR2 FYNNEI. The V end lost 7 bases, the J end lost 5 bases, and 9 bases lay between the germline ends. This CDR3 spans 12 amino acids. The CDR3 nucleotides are TGTGCCAGCACCGAGGGCTATCAGCCCCAGCATTTT. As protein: CASTEGYQPQHF.

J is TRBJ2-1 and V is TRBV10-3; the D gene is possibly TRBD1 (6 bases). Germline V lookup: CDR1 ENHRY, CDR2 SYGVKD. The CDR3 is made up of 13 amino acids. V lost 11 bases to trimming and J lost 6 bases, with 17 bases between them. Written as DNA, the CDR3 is TGTGCCTCAAGACAGGATCCGCTCAATGAGCAGTTCTTC. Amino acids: CASRQDPLNEQFF.

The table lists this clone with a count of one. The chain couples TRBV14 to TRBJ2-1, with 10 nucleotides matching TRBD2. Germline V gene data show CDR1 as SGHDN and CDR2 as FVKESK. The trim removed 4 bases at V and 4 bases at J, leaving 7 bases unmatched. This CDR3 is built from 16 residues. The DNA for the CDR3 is TGTGCCAGCAGCCTCTTAACTAGCGGGGCATACAATGAGCAGTTCTTC. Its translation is CASSLLTSGAYNEQFF.

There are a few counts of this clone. CDR3 in amino acids: CASSFAGETQYF. CDR3 coding DNA: TGTGCCAGCAGCTTCGCCGGGGAGACCCAGTACTTC. The chain joins TRBV11-2 to TRBJ2-5, with unresolved D. CDR3 length: 12 residues. V was cut by 3 bases and J by 5 bases, with 7 bases left in between. Looked up from germline, CDR1 is SGHAT and CDR2 is FQNNGV.

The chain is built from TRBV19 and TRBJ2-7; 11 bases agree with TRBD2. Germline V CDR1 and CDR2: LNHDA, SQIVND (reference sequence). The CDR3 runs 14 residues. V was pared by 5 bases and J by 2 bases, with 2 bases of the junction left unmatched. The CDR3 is CASSGTSGPYEQYF. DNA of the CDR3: TGTGCCAGTAGTGGGACTAGCGGCCCCTACGAGCAGTACTTC.

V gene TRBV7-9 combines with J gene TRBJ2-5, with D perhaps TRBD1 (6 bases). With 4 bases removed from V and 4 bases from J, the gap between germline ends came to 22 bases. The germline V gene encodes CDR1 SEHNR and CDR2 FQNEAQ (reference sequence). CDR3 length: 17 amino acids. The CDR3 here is CASSSRVGGSDRETQYF. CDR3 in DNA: TGTGCCAGCAGCTCACGTGTTGGGGGCAGTGATAGAGAGACCCAGTACTTC.

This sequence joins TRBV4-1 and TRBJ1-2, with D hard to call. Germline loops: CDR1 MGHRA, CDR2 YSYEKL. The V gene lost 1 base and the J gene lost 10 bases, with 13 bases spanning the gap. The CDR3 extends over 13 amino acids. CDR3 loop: CASSQAVGPTYTF. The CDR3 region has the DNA TGCGCCAGCAGCCAAGCGGTTGGTCCTACCTACACCTTC.